This is a list of T cell receptor beta chains from one sample in a study of T cell responses to AZD1222 COVID-19 vaccine. Clones were sequenced by immunoSEQ multiplex PCR, and TCRdb holds only the in-frame ones, with some missing. This sample has about 180,000 clones, with around nine tenths found just once. Sequences were derived from peripheral blood, sampled on day 0 of AZD1222 vaccination. The receptors shown here come from an adult in good health. The CDR3 runs from the conserved cysteine through the conserved F or W. Fields, in order: J gene, V gene, clone size, D gene, CDR3 DNA, CDR3 protein. The D gene is left open where the match is weak. Some rows have no size entry. The others give once, few or many, or a class for an expanded clone.

J: TRBJ1-4
V: TRBV29-1
size: NA
D: NA
DNA: TGCAGCATCCAACAGGCGGGAAGGGAAAAACTGTTTTTT
CDR3: CSIQQAGREKLFF

J: TRBJ1-2
V: TRBV6-5
size: NA
D: NA
DNA: TGTGCCAGCAGTCAGGGACGAAGCTATGGCTACACCTTC
CDR3: CASSQGRSYGYTF

J: TRBJ1-1
V: TRBV9
size: NA
D: NA
DNA: TGTGCCAGCAGCTCGACAGCTATGAACACTGAAGCTTTCTTT
CDR3: CASSSTAMNTEAFF

J: TRBJ2-4
V: TRBV19
size: NA
D: TRBD2
DNA: TGTGCCAGTAGTATTCGCCTCGGACTAGCGCAGTACTTC
CDR3: CASSIRLGLAQYF

J: TRBJ2-3
V: TRBV19
size: NA
D: NA
DNA: TGTGCCAGTAGTTTATGGGGGTTCTCTAGCACAGATACGCAGTATTTT
CDR3: CASSLWGFSSTDTQYF

J: TRBJ1-3
V: TRBV7-8
size: NA
D: NA
DNA: TGTGCCAGCAGCTTGGGGGATCCTGGAAACACCATATATTTT
CDR3: CASSLGDPGNTIYF

J: TRBJ2-2
V: TRBV7-9
size: NA
D: TRBD2
DNA: TGTGCCAGCAGCTTAGTGCTAGCGGGAGACACCGGGGAGCTGTTTTTT
CDR3: CASSLVLAGDTGELFF

J: TRBJ1-1
V: TRBV18
size: NA
D: TRBD1
DNA: TGTGCCAGCTCACCCTTGGAGACAGGGGGGGGGACTGAAGCTTTCTTT
CDR3: CASSPLETGGGTEAFF

J: TRBJ2-5
V: TRBV4-1
size: NA
D: TRBD2
DNA: TGCGCCAGCAGCCAAGAAGGAAGTAGCGGGCAAGAGACCCAGTACTTC
CDR3: CASSQEGSSGQETQYF

J: TRBJ1-4
V: TRBV4-2
size: NA
D: NA
DNA: TGTGCCAGCAGCTTGGGAACTAATGAAAAACTGTTTTTT
CDR3: CASSLGTNEKLFF

J: TRBJ2-7
V: TRBV12-3/TRBV12-4
size: NA
D: NA
DNA: TGTGCCAGCGGACCGGGGTTCCAGTACGAGCAGTACTTC
CDR3: CASGPGFQYEQYF

J: TRBJ2-1
V: TRBV30
size: NA
D: TRBD2
DNA: TGTGCCTGGAGTGTAAGCGGGAGCGGTGAGCAGTTCTTC
CDR3: CAWSVSGSGEQFF

J: TRBJ1-1
V: TRBV12-3/TRBV12-4
size: NA
D: NA
DNA: TGTGCCAGCAGTCTCTTTGGGGACACTGAAGCTTTCTTT
CDR3: CASSLFGDTEAFF

J: TRBJ1-1
V: TRBV11-2
size: NA
D: TRBD1
DNA: TGTGCCAGCAGCTTAGATTCTAGCGGACAGGGGTTTATGAACACTGAAGCTTTCTTT
CDR3: CASSLDSSGQGFMNTEAFF

J: TRBJ2-2
V: TRBV6-2/TRBV6-3
size: NA
D: NA
DNA: TGTGCCAGCAGCCCGATGACTAGAGTGTCCGGGGAGCTGTTTTTT
CDR3: CASSPMTRVSGELFF

J: TRBJ2-1
V: TRBV7-6
size: NA
D: TRBD2
DNA: TGTGCCAGCAGCTTAGTCCCTAGCGGCTCCTACAATGAGCAGTTCTTC
CDR3: CASSLVPSGSYNEQFF

J: TRBJ1-6
V: TRBV7-9
size: NA
D: NA
DNA: TGTGCCAGCAGCTTAGGGGGGTCCTCCTATAATTCACCCCTCCACTTT
CDR3: CASSLGGSSYNSPLHF

J: TRBJ1-3
V: TRBV19
size: NA
D: NA
DNA: TGTGCCAGTAGTCCCTGGGCCGGCACCTCTGGAAACACCATATATTTT
CDR3: CASSPWAGTSGNTIYF

J: TRBJ2-1
V: TRBV2
size: NA
D: NA
DNA: TGTGCCAGCAGTCCCCCACCCCTCAATGAGCAGTTCTTC
CDR3: CASSPPPLNEQFF

J: TRBJ2-5
V: TRBV3-1/TRBV3-2
size: NA
D: TRBD2
DNA: TGTGCCAGCAGCCAAGTTATCCCCCGCGGGAGGGAGGAAGAGACCCAGTACTTC
CDR3: CASSQVIPRGREEETQYF

J: TRBJ2-5
V: TRBV6-5
size: NA
D: TRBD2
DNA: TGTGCCAGCAGCTTACTAGCGGGAGGAGAGACCCAGTACTTC
CDR3: CASSLLAGGETQYF

J: TRBJ1-1
V: TRBV7-2
size: NA
D: NA
DNA: TGTGCCAGCAGCCTATCTGGGGGCGTAGGGAACACTGAAGCTTTCTTT
CDR3: CASSLSGGVGNTEAFF

J: TRBJ1-1
V: TRBV7-9
size: few
D: NA
DNA: TGTGCCAGCAGCTTGGCAGCCCTGAACACTGAAGCTTTCTTT
CDR3: CASSLAALNTEAFF

J: TRBJ2-3
V: TRBV30
size: NA
D: NA
DNA: TGTGCCTTCCTTGGGGGGTCTAGCACAGATACGCAGTATTTT
CDR3: CAFLGGSSTDTQYF

J: TRBJ1-5
V: TRBV10-3
size: NA
D: NA
DNA: TGTGCCATCAGTGAGTCGGGCGGGGTCAATCAGCCCCAGCATTTT
CDR3: CAISESGGVNQPQHF

J: TRBJ1-4
V: TRBV18
size: NA
D: NA
DNA: TGTGCCAGCTCACCGAGCCCAATCCGGGTCCCTAATGAAAAACTGTTTTTT
CDR3: CASSPSPIRVPNEKLFF

J: TRBJ2-7
V: TRBV5-1
size: NA
D: NA
DNA: TGCGCCAGCAGCTTGTACCTCGGACCTAATGACGAGCAGTACTTC
CDR3: CASSLYLGPNDEQYF

J: TRBJ2-1
V: TRBV7-2
size: NA
D: TRBD2
DNA: TGTGCCAGCAGCTTATCTAGCGGGAGTCTGATTGAGCAGTTCTTC
CDR3: CASSLSSGSLIEQFF

J: TRBJ2-7
V: TRBV28
size: NA
D: TRBD2
DNA: TGTGCCAGCAAGAGCGGGGAGTACGAGCAGTACTTC
CDR3: CASKSGEYEQYF

J: TRBJ2-3
V: TRBV9
size: once
D: NA
DNA: TGTGCCAGCAGCGTAGAGGGGTCGTACTCTAGCACAGATACGCAGTATTTT
CDR3: CASSVEGSYSSTDTQYF

J: TRBJ2-2
V: TRBV18
size: NA
D: NA
DNA: TGTGCCAGCTCGTCTGGACAGGAGGGAAGCGGGGAGCTGTTTTTT
CDR3: CASSSGQEGSGELFF

J: TRBJ1-5
V: TRBV19
size: NA
D: NA
DNA: TGTGCCAGTAGTACTGGGGGCAATCAGCCCCAGCATTTT
CDR3: CASSTGGNQPQHF

J: TRBJ1-1
V: TRBV6-5
size: NA
D: NA
DNA: TGTGCCAGCACCGGTTTTGGCGGCGAAGCTTTCTTT
CDR3: CASTGFGGEAFF

J: TRBJ2-1
V: TRBV4-1
size: NA
D: TRBD1
DNA: TGCGCCAGCAGCCAAGGGGGGGACAGGGTCTACAATGAGCAGTTCTTC
CDR3: CASSQGGDRVYNEQFF

J: TRBJ1-1
V: TRBV2
size: NA
D: NA
DNA: TGTGCCAGCTCCACGGGCGGGGGGGGTACTGAAGCTTTCTTT
CDR3: CASSTGGGGTEAFF

J: TRBJ1-5
V: TRBV27
size: NA
D: TRBD1
DNA: TGTGCCAGCAGTTTAGGGACAGGGGGCCCTCAGCATTTT
CDR3: CASSLGTGGPQHF

J: TRBJ1-5
V: TRBV20-1
size: NA
D: NA
DNA: TGCAGTGCTAGTAGGGGGGCCTTGGGCAATCAGCCCCAGCATTTT
CDR3: CSASRGALGNQPQHF

J: TRBJ1-3
V: TRBV9
size: few
D: NA
DNA: TGTGCCAGCAGCGTAGGCCAGGGTGACACCATATATTTT
CDR3: CASSVGQGDTIYF

J: TRBJ1-5
V: TRBV10-3
size: NA
D: NA
DNA: TGTGCCATCAGTGAGTCCGGGGCGGTTCAGCCCCAGCATTTT
CDR3: CAISESGAVQPQHF

J: TRBJ2-7
V: TRBV2
size: NA
D: NA
DNA: TGTGCCAGCAGTGAAAGCTCGGGCAACTCCTACGAGCAGTACTTC
CDR3: CASSESSGNSYEQYF

J: TRBJ1-1
V: TRBV15
size: NA
D: NA
DNA: TGTGCCACCAGCCCGGACCGCCTTGGAGCTTTCTTT
CDR3: CATSPDRLGAFF

J: TRBJ1-1
V: TRBV4-1
size: NA
D: NA
DNA: TGCGCCAGCAGCCAAGAATCCGCGACAAAGAACACTGAAGCTTTCTTT
CDR3: CASSQESATKNTEAFF

J: TRBJ1-3
V: TRBV7-8
size: NA
D: TRBD1
DNA: TGTGCCAGCAGACCGGGACAGGGTCCCGCTGGAAACACCATATATTTT
CDR3: CASRPGQGPAGNTIYF

J: TRBJ2-5
V: TRBV6-5
size: NA
D: NA
DNA: TGTGCCAGCAGTCAACAAGAGACCCAGTACTTC
CDR3: CASSQQETQYF

J: TRBJ1-5
V: TRBV6-2/TRBV6-3
size: NA
D: NA
DNA: TGTGCCAGCAGTTCTCCACAAACAGGGAGGCTGAATCAGCCCCAGCATTTT
CDR3: CASSSPQTGRLNQPQHF

J: TRBJ1-1
V: TRBV12-3/TRBV12-4
size: NA
D: NA
DNA: TGTGCCAGCAGCTATCTCATGAACACTGAAGCTTTCTTT
CDR3: CASSYLMNTEAFF

J: TRBJ1-2
V: TRBV12-3/TRBV12-4
size: NA
D: NA
DNA: TGTGCCAGCAGTTTATTCGGGGAAGGCTACACCTTC
CDR3: CASSLFGEGYTF

J: TRBJ2-5
V: TRBV3-1/TRBV3-2
size: NA
D: TRBD2
DNA: TGTGCCAGCAGCCAAGTCCTCCCTCGACTAGCGGGAGAAGGAGAGACCCAGTACTTC
CDR3: CASSQVLPRLAGEGETQYF

J: TRBJ1-1
V: TRBV12-3/TRBV12-4
size: NA
D: NA
DNA: TGTGCCAGCAGTTTAATGAGGACTGAAGCTTTCTTT
CDR3: CASSLMRTEAFF